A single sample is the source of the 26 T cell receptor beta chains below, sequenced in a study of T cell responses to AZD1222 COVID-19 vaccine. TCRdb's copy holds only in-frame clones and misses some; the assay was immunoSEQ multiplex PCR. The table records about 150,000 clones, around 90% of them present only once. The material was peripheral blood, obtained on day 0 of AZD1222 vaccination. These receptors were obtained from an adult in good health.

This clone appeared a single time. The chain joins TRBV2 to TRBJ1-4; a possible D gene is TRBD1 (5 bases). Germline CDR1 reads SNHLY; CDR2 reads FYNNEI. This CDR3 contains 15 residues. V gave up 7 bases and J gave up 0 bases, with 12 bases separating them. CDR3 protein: CASTGGSATNEKLFF. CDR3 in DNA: TGTGCCAGCACCGGGGGTTCCGCAACTAATGAAAAACTGTTTTTT.

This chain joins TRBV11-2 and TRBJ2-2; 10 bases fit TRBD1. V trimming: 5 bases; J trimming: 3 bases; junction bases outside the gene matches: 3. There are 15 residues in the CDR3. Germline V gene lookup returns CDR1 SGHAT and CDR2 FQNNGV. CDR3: CASSRDRGHTGELFF. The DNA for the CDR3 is TGTGCCAGCAGCCGGGACAGGGGTCACACCGGGGAGCTGTTTTTT.

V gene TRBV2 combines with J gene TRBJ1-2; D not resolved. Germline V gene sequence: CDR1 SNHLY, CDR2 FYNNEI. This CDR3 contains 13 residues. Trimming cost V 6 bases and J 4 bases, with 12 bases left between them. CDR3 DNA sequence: TGTGCCAGCAGGCAGATGGGCCCCTATGGCTACACCTTC. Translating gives CASRQMGPYGYTF.

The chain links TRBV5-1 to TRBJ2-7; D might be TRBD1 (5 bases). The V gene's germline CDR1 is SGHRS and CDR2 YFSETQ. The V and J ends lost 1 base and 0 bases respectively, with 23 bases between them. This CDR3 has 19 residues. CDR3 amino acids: CASSLTLEVGIGASYEQYF. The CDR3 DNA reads TGCGCCAGCAGCTTGACGCTCGAGGTTGGGATTGGGGCCTCCTACGAGCAGTACTTC.

The CDR3 DNA reads TGTGCCAGCAGCTTAGCCCCGAAAGAGACCCAGTACTTC. This encodes CASSLAPKETQYF. The chain recombines TRBV11-2 with TRBJ2-5; D gene uncertain. The V gene lost 1 base and the J gene lost 3 bases, with 6 bases spanning the gap. There are 13 residues in the CDR3. From germline, CDR1 is SGHAT and CDR2 FQNNGV. Based on the CDR3 plus reference TRBV11-2 and TRBJ2-5, the full variable domain is EAGVAQSPRYKIIEKRQSVAFWCNPISGHATLYWYQQILGQGPKLLIQFQNNGVVDDSQLPKDRFSAERLKGVDSTLKIQPAKLEDSAVYLCASSLAPKETQYFGPGTRLLVL.

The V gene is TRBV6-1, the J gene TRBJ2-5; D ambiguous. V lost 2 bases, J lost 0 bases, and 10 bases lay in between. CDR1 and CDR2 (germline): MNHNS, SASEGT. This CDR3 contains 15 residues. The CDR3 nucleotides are TGTGCCAGCAGTGAATTTGGCAGACACCAAGAGACCCAGTACTTC. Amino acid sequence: CASSEFGRHQETQYF.

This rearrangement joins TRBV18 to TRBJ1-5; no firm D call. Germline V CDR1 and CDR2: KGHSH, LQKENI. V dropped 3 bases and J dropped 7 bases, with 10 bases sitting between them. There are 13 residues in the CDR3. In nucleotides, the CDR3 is TGTGCCAGCTCACCCACGCCGGAGCAGCCCCAGCATTTT. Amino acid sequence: CASSPTPEQPQHF.

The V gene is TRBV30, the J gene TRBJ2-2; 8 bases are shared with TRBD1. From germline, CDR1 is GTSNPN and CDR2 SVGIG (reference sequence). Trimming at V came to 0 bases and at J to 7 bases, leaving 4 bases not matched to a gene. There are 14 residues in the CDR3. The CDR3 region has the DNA TGTGCCTGGAGTGTAGCAGGGGGCTTCGGGGAGCTGTTTTTT. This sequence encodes CAWSVAGGFGELFF. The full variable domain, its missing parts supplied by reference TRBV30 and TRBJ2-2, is SQTIHQWPATLVQPVGSPLSLECTVEGTSNPNLYWYRQAAGRGLQLLFYSVGIGQISSEVPQNLSASRPQDRQFILSSKKLLLSDSGFYLCAWSVAGGFGELFFGEGSRLTVL.

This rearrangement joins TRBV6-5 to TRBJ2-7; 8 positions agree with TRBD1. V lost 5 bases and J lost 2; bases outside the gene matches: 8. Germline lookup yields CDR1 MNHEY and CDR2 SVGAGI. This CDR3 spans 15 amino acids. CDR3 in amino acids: CASSLQGVRTYEQYF. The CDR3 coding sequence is TGTGCCAGCAGTCTACAGGGGGTGAGAACCTACGAGCAGTACTTC.

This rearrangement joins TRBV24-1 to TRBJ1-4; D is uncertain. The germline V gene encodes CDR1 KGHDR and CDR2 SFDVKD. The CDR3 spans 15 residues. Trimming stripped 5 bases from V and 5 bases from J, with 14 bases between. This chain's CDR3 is CATSGGGSSNEKLFF. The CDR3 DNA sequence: TGTGCCACCAGTGGGGGAGGGAGTTCCAATGAAAAACTGTTTTTT.

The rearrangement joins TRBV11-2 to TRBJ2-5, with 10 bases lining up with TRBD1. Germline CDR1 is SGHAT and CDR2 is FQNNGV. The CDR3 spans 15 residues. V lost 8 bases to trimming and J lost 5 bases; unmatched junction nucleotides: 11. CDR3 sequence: CASSQRGQGWETQYF. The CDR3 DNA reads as TGTGCCAGCTCTCAACGGGGACAGGGGTGGGAGACCCAGTACTTC.

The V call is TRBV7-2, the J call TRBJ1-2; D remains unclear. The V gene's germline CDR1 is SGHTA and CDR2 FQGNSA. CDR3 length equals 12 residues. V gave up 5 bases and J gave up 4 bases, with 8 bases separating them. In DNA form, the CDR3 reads TGTGCCAGCAGCACGTCCTTCTATGGCTACACCTTC. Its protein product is CASSTSFYGYTF.

The CDR3 DNA reads TGTGCCAGCAGCTTACGACAGGGGCTGGCTGGCTACACCTTC. Translation gives CASSLRQGLAGYTF. This rearrangement joins TRBV11-2 to TRBJ1-2, with TRBD1 matching 8 bases. The CDR3 totals 14 residues. Germline assignment: CDR1 SGHAT and CDR2 FQNNGV. The V gene end was trimmed by 2 bases and the J gene end by 7 bases; junction bases not matched to a gene: 6.

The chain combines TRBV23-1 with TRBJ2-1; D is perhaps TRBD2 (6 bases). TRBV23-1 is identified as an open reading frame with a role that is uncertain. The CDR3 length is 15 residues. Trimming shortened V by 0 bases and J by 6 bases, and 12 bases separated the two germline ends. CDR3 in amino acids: CASSQSSGTGNEQFF. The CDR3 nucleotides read TGCGCCAGCAGTCAATCTTCCGGGACTGGCAATGAGCAGTTCTTC.

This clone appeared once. The CDR3 region has the DNA TGTGCCTGGAGTACCCGGGACAGGGGTAATTCACCCCTCCACTTT. It specifies CAWSTRDRGNSPLHF. The genes are TRBV30 and TRBJ1-6, with TRBD1 matching 10 bases. CDR1 and CDR2 from the germline V gene are GTSNPN and SVGIG (reference sequence). This CDR3 comprises 15 residues. The V and J ends lost 2 bases and 6 bases, in that order; junction bases with no gene match: 4.

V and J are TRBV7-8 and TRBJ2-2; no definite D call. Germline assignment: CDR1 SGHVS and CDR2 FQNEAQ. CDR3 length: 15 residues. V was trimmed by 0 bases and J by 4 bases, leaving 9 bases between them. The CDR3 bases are TGTGCCAGCAGCTTAGCTCCGAGTTCCACCGGGGAGCTGTTTTTT. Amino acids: CASSLAPSSTGELFF.

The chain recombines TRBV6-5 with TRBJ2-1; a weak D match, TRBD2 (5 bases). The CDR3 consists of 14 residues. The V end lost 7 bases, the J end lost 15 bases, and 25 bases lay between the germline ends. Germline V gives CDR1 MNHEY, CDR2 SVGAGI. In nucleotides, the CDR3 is TGTGCCAGCAACCCGTCGGTGGCGGACCGGGGTCGGTTCTTC. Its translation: CASNPSVADRGRFF.

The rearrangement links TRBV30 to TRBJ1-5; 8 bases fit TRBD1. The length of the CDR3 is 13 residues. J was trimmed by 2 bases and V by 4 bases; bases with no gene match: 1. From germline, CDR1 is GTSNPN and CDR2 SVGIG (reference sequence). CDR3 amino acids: CAWTGGGNQPQHF. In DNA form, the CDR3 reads TGTGCCTGGACAGGGGGCGGCAATCAGCCCCAGCATTTT.

The CDR3 sequence is CASSPNSNQPQHF. The CDR3 DNA sequence: TGTGCCAGCAGCCCAAATAGCAATCAGCCCCAGCATTTT. The genes are TRBV7-2 and TRBJ1-5; D call uncertain. Germline V gives CDR1 SGHTA, CDR2 FQGNSA. This CDR3 is built from 13 residues. Trimming took 5 bases from V and 0 from J, leaving 5 bases between them.

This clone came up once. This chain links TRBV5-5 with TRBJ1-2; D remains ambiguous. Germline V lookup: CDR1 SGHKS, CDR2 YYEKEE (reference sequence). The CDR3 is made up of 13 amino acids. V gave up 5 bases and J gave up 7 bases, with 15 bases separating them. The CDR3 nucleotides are TGTGCCAGCAGGTTGACTGCGGGGAGTGGCTACACCTTC. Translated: CASRLTAGSGYTF.

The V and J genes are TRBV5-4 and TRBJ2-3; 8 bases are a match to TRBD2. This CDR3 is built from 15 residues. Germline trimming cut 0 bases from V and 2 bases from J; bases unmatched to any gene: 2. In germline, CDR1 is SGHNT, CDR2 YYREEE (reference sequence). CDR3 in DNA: TGTGCCAGCAGCTTGGGGACTAGCCCCACAGATACGCAGTATTTT. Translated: CASSLGTSPTDTQYF.

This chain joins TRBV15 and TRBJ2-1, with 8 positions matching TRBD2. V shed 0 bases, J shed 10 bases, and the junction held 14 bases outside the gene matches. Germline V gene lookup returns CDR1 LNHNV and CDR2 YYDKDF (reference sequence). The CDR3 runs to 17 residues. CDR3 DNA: TGTGCCACCAGCAGAGATTTAGGGCGGGAGGCCTCGGGAGAGCAGTTCTTC. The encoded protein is CATSRDLGREASGEQFF.

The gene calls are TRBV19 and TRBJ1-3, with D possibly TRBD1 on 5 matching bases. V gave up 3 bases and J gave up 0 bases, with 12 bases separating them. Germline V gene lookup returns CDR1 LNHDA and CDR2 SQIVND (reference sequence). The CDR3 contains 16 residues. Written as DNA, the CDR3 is TGTGCCAGTAGTATCGGCCGGGACCGCTCTGGAAACACCATATATTTT. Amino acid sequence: CASSIGRDRSGNTIYF.

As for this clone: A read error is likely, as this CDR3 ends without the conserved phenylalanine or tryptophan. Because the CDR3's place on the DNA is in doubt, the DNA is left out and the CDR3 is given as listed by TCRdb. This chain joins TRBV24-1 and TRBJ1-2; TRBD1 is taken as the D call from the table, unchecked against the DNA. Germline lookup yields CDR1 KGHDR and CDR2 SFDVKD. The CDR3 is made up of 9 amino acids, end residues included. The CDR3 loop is CATSPRDRA.

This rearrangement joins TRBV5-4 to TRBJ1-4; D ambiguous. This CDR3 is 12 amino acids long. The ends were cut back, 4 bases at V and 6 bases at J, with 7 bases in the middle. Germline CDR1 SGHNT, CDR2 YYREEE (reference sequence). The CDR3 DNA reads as TGTGCCAGCAGCACCACAGATGAAAAACTGTTTTTT. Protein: CASSTTDEKLFF.

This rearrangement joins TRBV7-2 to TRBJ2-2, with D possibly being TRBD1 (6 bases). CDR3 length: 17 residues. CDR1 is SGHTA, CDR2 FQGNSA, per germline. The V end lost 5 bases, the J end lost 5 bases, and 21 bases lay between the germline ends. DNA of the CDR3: TGTGCCAGCAGCCCGAACAGGGCCTCATCAGTGACCGGGGAGCTGTTTTTT. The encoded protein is CASSPNRASSVTGELFF.